Listed here are 32 T cell receptor beta chains from one sample, sequenced in a study of cytomegalovirus exposure and HLA in healthy donors. 60 Vbeta and 13 Jbeta primers were used in PCR. TCRdb's table, derived via immunoSEQ multiplex PCR, lists solely in-frame clones and lacks some. This table has some 200,000 clones, around four fifths appearing once. The material sequenced was PBMCs. These receptors were obtained from a female donor in good health and CMV-seronegative.

The gene calls are TRBV5-1 and TRBJ1-2; the D is unclear. V gave up 4 bases and J gave up 7 bases, with 11 bases separating them. CDR1 SGHRS and CDR2 YFSETQ come from the germline V gene. This CDR3 comprises 12 residues. CDR3 sequence: CASSIEGGGYTF. The CDR3 nucleotides are TGCGCCAGCAGCATCGAGGGAGGTGGCTACACCTTC. The full variable domain, in which reference TRBV5-1 and TRBJ1-2 provide the parts outside the CDR3, is KAGVTQTPRYLIKTRGQQVTLSCSPISGHRSVSWYQQTPGQGLQFLFEYFSETQRNKGNFPGRFSGRQFSNSRSEMNVSTLELGDSALYLCASSIEGGGYTFGSGTRLTVV.

In DNA form, the CDR3 reads TGCAGTCCAAGACAGAACACTGAAGCTTTCTTT. Its protein product is CSPRQNTEAFF. V and J are TRBV20-1 and TRBJ1-1; D ambiguous. Between the trimmed V and J ends, which lost 8 bases and 1 base, there was a span of 8 bases. Looked up from germline, CDR1 is DFQATT and CDR2 is SNEGSKA (reference sequence). The CDR3 has 11 residues.

The V and J genes are TRBV18 and TRBJ2-7; D remains unclear. Trimming left V 3 bases short and J 4 bases short, with 4 bases between. This CDR3 has 11 residues. Germline assignment: CDR1 KGHSH and CDR2 LQKENI. For the CDR3, the DNA is TGTGCCAGCTCACCCGCGTACGAGCAGTACTTC. Protein: CASSPAYEQYF.

V and J are TRBV28 and TRBJ1-1, with D tentatively TRBD1 (6 bases). From germline, CDR1 is MDHEN and CDR2 SYDVKM. The germline V and J ends were trimmed by 5 bases and 0 bases, with 13 bases remaining between them. The CDR3 is 15 residues long. The CDR3 protein is CASSTQRGMNTEAFF. CDR3 sequence (DNA): TGTGCCAGCAGTACTCAGAGGGGGATGAACACTGAAGCTTTCTTT.

Only a few counts were recorded for this clone. This chain connects TRBV5-6 to TRBJ1-1; D not certain. This CDR3 is 12 amino acids long. The ends were cut back, 4 bases at V and 2 bases at J, with 6 bases in the middle. Germline loops: CDR1 SGHDT, CDR2 YYEEEE. CDR3 sequence: CASSILNTEAFF. For the CDR3, the DNA is TGTGCCAGCAGCATCCTTAACACTGAAGCTTTCTTT.

The gene calls are TRBV9 and TRBJ2-7; possible D gene TRBD1, 6 bases. This CDR3 comprises 15 residues. The germline gives CDR1 SGDLS, CDR2 YYNGEE. The V end lost 2 bases, the J end lost 5 bases, and 17 bases lay between the germline ends. The CDR3 loop is CASSVSQGFGNEQYF. The CDR3 region has the DNA TGTGCCAGCAGCGTCTCCCAGGGGTTCGGCAACGAGCAGTACTTC.

CDR3 in amino acids: CASSVARTGENSPLHF. CDR3 bases: TGTGCCAGCAGCGTAGCTCGGACAGGGGAGAATTCACCCCTCCACTTT. The rearrangement links TRBV9 to TRBJ1-6, with 9 bases that match TRBD1. J gave up 7 bases and V 0 bases, and 5 bases lay outside the gene matches. The CDR3 is 16 residues long. Per the germline V gene, CDR1 is SGDLS and CDR2 is YYNGEE.

The chain combines TRBV9 with TRBJ2-7; TRBD2 agrees at 10 bases. With V trimmed by 4 bases and J by 5 bases, 6 bases remained unmatched. CDR1 and CDR2 (germline): SGDLS, YYNGEE. This CDR3 contains 14 residues. The CDR3 reads CASSSSGRHHEQYF. CDR3 coding DNA: TGTGCCAGCAGCAGTAGCGGGAGGCACCACGAGCAGTACTTC.

V usage is TRBV27 and J usage is TRBJ2-1; maybe TRBD2 (7 bases). The CDR3 extends over 15 amino acids. Trimming took 2 bases from V and 6 from J, leaving 14 bases between them. Germline V lookup: CDR1 MNHEY, CDR2 SMNVEV (reference sequence). The CDR3 DNA reads TGTGCCAGCAGTTTAGGGGGGGGGCCGTTCAATGAGCAGTTCTTC. Its protein product is CASSLGGGPFNEQFF.

The chain uses TRBV30 and TRBJ1-4; no definite D call. The CDR3 is 13 amino acids. CDR1 and CDR2 (germline): GTSNPN, SVGIG (reference sequence). V lost 1 base to trimming and J lost 1 base, with 4 bases between them. CDR3 in amino acids: CAWSAGTNEKLFF. The CDR3 DNA reads TGTGCCTGGAGTGCGGGAACTAATGAAAAACTGTTTTTT.

This clone was observed once. The rearrangement joins TRBV4-1 to TRBJ1-2; 7 positions agree with TRBD1. With 1 base clipped from V and 3 bases from J, the junction kept 11 bases outside the gene matches. The CDR3 is 17 residues long. CDR1 is MGHRA, CDR2 YSYEKL, per germline. Here the CDR3 reads CASSQGDRRYSDYGYTF. The CDR3, as DNA: TGCGCCAGCAGCCAAGGGGACAGAAGGTACTCAGACTATGGCTACACCTTC.

V and J are TRBV5-8 and TRBJ2-4, with TRBD1 matching 10 bases. Per germline, CDR1 SGHTS and CDR2 YDEGEE. After removal of 2 bases from V and 5 bases from J, the junction contained 1 base not matched to a gene. The CDR3 has 14 amino acids. The CDR3 coding sequence is TGTGCCAGCAGCTTTGGGACAGGGGAAAACATTCAGTACTTC. Translated, it gives CASSFGTGENIQYF.

The chain employs TRBV19 and TRBJ1-2; 7 nucleotides agree with TRBD1. Germline V gene lookup returns CDR1 LNHDA and CDR2 SQIVND (reference sequence). This CDR3 is built from 15 residues. Unmatched junction bases numbered 8, after V lost 4 bases and J lost 3 bases. CDR3 loop: CASSTGTERDYGYTF. In DNA form, the CDR3 reads TGTGCCAGTAGTACCGGGACAGAGAGAGACTATGGCTACACCTTC.

Points on this clone: The junction departs from germline at one end; a sequencing error may be responsible. The J gene is TRBJ1-1, the V gene TRBV2, with 10 nucleotides matching TRBD1. The length of the CDR3 is 13 residues. CDR1 is SNHLY, CDR2 FYNNEI, per germline. The CDR3 sequence: CASGDRGHTEAFF. CDR3 DNA sequence: TGTGCCAGCGGTGACAGGGGGCACACTGAAGCTTTCTTT. Full variable domain (missing parts from reference TRBV2 and TRBJ1-1): EPEVTQTPSHQVTQMGQEVILRCVPISNHLYFYWYRQILGQKVEFLVSFYNNEISEKSEIFDDQFSVERPDGSNFTLKIRSTKLEDSAMYFCASGDRGHTEAFFGQGTRLTVV.

V and J are TRBV5-1 and TRBJ1-4, with 9 bases identical to TRBD1. The CDR3 extends over 17 amino acids. Unmatched junction bases numbered 9, after V lost 2 bases and J lost 4 bases. The germline gives CDR1 SGHRS, CDR2 YFSETQ. CDR3: CASSFDPGQGLNEKLFF. The CDR3, as DNA: TGCGCCAGCAGCTTCGATCCGGGACAGGGCCTTAATGAAAAACTGTTTTTT.

This clone was counted only a few times. The sample holds other DNA sequences that translate to the same CDR3. This CDR3 reads CASSFSGGPQETQYF. CDR3 nucleotide sequence: TGCGCCAGCAGCTTTAGCGGGGGCCCCCAAGAGACCCAGTACTTC. The chain links TRBV5-1 to TRBJ2-5, with 9 positions matching TRBD2. The CDR3 is made up of 15 amino acids. J was trimmed by 1 base and V by 2 bases; bases with no gene match: 3. Germline V lookup: CDR1 SGHRS, CDR2 YFSETQ.

The rearrangement uses TRBV5-6 and TRBJ1-4; D perhaps matches TRBD1 (6 bases). This CDR3 region has 14 residues. The V gene lost 1 base and the J gene lost 4 bases, with 8 bases spanning the gap. The V gene's germline CDR1 is SGHDT and CDR2 YYEEEE. CDR3 protein: CASSLLQGNEKLFF. In DNA form, the CDR3 reads TGTGCCAGCAGCTTGCTACAGGGTAATGAAAAACTGTTTTTT.

The chain links TRBV11-2 to TRBJ2-7; a weak D match, TRBD2 (6 bases). Germline lookup yields CDR1 SGHAT and CDR2 FQNNGV. The CDR3 is made up of 18 amino acids. Trimming cost V 4 bases and J 0 bases, with 22 bases left between them. In DNA form, the CDR3 reads TGTGCCAGCAGCTCCCACCTGGGGCTAGCGACCAACTCCTACGAGCAGTACTTC. Its translation: CASSSHLGLATNSYEQYF.

This sequence joins TRBV9 and TRBJ2-7; D is possibly TRBD1 (6 bases). The V gene lost 3 bases and the J gene lost 3 bases, with 22 bases spanning the gap. CDR1 SGDLS and CDR2 YYNGEE come from the germline V gene. CDR3 size: 17 residues. CDR3: CASSAATGQSPGYEQYF. The CDR3 nucleotides are TGTGCCAGCAGCGCTGCGACAGGACAATCCCCTGGCTACGAGCAGTACTTC. Drawing the rest from reference TRBV9 and TRBJ2-7, the complete variable domain is DSGVTQTPKHLITATGQRVTLRCSPRSGDLSVYWYQQSLDQGLQFLIQYYNGEERAKGNILERFSAQQFPDLHSELNLSSLELGDSALYFCASSAATGQSPGYEQYFGPGTRLTVT.

This clone turned up a few times. CDR3 amino acids: CASSLASGAAFF. The CDR3 DNA is TGTGCCAGCAGTTTAGCGTCAGGGGCAGCTTTCTTT. The rearrangement links TRBV28 to TRBJ1-1, with D maybe TRBD1 (6 bases). CDR3 length: 12 residues. Trimming left V 2 bases short and J 10 bases short, with 11 bases between. CDR1 and CDR2 from the germline V gene are MDHEN and SYDVKM. The complete variable domain, with remaining parts taken from reference TRBV28 and TRBJ1-1, reads DVKVTQSSRYLVKRTGEKVFLECVQDMDHENMFWYRQDPGLGLRLIYFSYDVKMKEKGDIPEGYSVSREKKERFSLILESASTNQTSMYLCASSLASGAAFFGQGTRLTVV.

The chain uses TRBV19 and TRBJ2-7; TRBD2 aligns across 10 bases. CDR3 size: 18 residues. V trimming: 2 bases; J trimming: 2 bases; junction bases outside the gene matches: 12. CDR1 is LNHDA, CDR2 SQIVND, per germline (reference sequence). The CDR3: CASSITPATSGYPYEQYF. Written as DNA, the CDR3 is TGTGCCAGTAGTATAACTCCGGCGACTAGCGGGTACCCCTACGAGCAGTACTTC.

This sequence joins TRBV6-1 and TRBJ1-5; D uncertain. The V end was cut by 2 bases, the J end by 5 bases, with 10 bases between. CDR3 length equals 14 residues. In germline, CDR1 is MNHNS, CDR2 SASEGT. This CDR3 reads CASSEISVDQPQHF. As DNA, the CDR3 is TGTGCCAGCAGTGAAATTTCGGTGGATCAGCCCCAGCATTTT.

In its sample, this clone was seen a few times. The chain joins TRBV5-1 to TRBJ1-4; tentatively, D is TRBD1 (5 bases). V gave up 6 bases and J gave up 4 bases, with 19 bases separating them. This CDR3 is built from 16 residues. Germline V gives CDR1 SGHRS, CDR2 YFSETQ. DNA of the CDR3: TGCGCCAGCACCTCTCTCGGGGGTACCGGTAATGAAAAACTGTTTTTT. This gives the protein CASTSLGGTGNEKLFF.

The V gene is TRBV7-9, the J gene TRBJ1-6; D uncertain. Trimming pared 1 base from V and 9 bases from J, leaving 7 bases between. This CDR3 is built from 13 residues. Germline CDR1 is SEHNR and CDR2 is FQNEAQ (reference sequence). Here the CDR3 reads CASSLDGGSPLHF. The DNA for the CDR3 is TGTGCCAGCAGCTTAGACGGAGGTTCACCCCTCCACTTT.

Points on this clone: An end of the junction does not agree with germline; a read error may underlie this. Additional DNA sequences in this sample encode the identical CDR3. V is TRBV15 and J is TRBJ1-5, with D hard to call. CDR3 length: 10 residues. The V gene's germline CDR1 is LNHNV and CDR2 YYDKDF (reference sequence). The CDR3 DNA reads TGTGCCACCAGCAGCACCCCGAGAGGTTTT. It yields the protein CATSSTPRGF.

V usage is TRBV2 and J usage is TRBJ2-7; 8 bases align to TRBD2. Germline-derived CDR1 and CDR2 are SNHLY and FYNNEI. J was trimmed by 7 bases and V by 5 bases; bases with no gene match: 10. CDR3 length equals 14 residues. The CDR3 region has the DNA TGTGCCAGCAGTTACAGCGGGAGTGCGGGGGAGCAGTACTTC. Its protein product is CASSYSGSAGEQYF.

The rearrangement joins TRBV11-1 to TRBJ2-7; TRBD2 agrees at 10 bases. The ends lost 2 bases at V and 2 bases at J; junction bases unmatched: 0. The V gene's germline CDR1 is SGHAT and CDR2 FQDESV (reference sequence). CDR3 length equals 14 residues. This chain's CDR3 is CASSLLAGAYEQYF. The CDR3 DNA reads as TGTGCCAGCAGCTTACTAGCGGGGGCCTACGAGCAGTACTTC.

This rearrangement joins TRBV27 to TRBJ1-1; 7 nucleotides line up with TRBD1. The CDR3 totals 13 residues. CDR1 and CDR2 (germline): MNHEY, SMNVEV (reference sequence). The junction had 11 bases not matched to a gene; V was cut back by 5 bases and J by 11 bases. CDR3 region: CASSPRQGGVAFF. CDR3 DNA sequence: TGTGCCAGCAGTCCCCGACAGGGAGGAGTGGCTTTCTTT.

This clone was counted between two and nine times. The chain recombines TRBV7-9 with TRBJ2-7; D is uncertain. Trimming shortened V by 5 bases and J by 9 bases, and 14 bases separated the two germline ends. Germline-derived CDR1 and CDR2 are SEHNR and FQNEAQ (reference sequence). The CDR3 totals 12 residues. CDR3 amino acids: CASSPLVFRQYF. In DNA, the CDR3 is TGTGCCAGCAGCCCTCTCGTGTTCCGGCAGTACTTC.

The chain combines TRBV19 with TRBJ2-5; tentatively, D is TRBD2 (6 bases). The V end was cut by 4 bases, the J end by 2 bases, with 17 bases between. The CDR3 has 16 amino acids. Germline lookup yields CDR1 LNHDA and CDR2 SQIVND (reference sequence). The CDR3 protein is CASSRTHSGVQETQYF. The DNA for the CDR3 is TGTGCCAGTAGTAGGACACACTCGGGGGTACAAGAGACCCAGTACTTC.

The chain carries TRBV7-2 and TRBJ2-7; TRBD1 aligns across 11 bases. The CDR3 contains 15 residues. CDR1 is SGHTA, CDR2 FQGNSA, per germline. Losses at the gene ends were 5 bases for V and 3 bases for J; bases not matched to a gene: 6. CDR3 bases: TGTGCCAGCAGCATTAGGACAGGGGGCCTCTACGAGCAGTACTTC. Protein product: CASSIRTGGLYEQYF. Full variable domain (rest looked up from reference TRBV7-2 and TRBJ2-7): GAGVSQSPSNKVTEKGKDVELRCDPISGHTALYWYRQSLGQGLEFLIYFQGNSAPDKSGLPSDRFSAERTGGSVSTLTIQRTQQEDSAVYLCASSIRTGGLYEQYFGPGTRLTVT.

A few counts support this clone. The CDR3 DNA reads as TGTGCCAGCAGTTTATGGGACAATGGCTACACCTTC. Amino acid sequence: CASSLWDNGYTF. The chain joins TRBV28 to TRBJ1-2; a possible D gene is TRBD1 (5 bases). Trimming took off 0 bases at V and 6 bases at J, with 5 bases between the two ends. The germline V gene has CDR1 MDHEN and CDR2 SYDVKM. The CDR3 loop spans 12 amino acids.